This T cell receptor beta chain emerged from a study of human T cells and chemical hapten exposure. Study context: Throughout the approximately 25-week study, diphenylcyclopropenone was applied weekly to the patients' scalps.

At least ten counts were recorded for this clonotype. Time point: patch test 1, 2 weeks after DPC sensitization. Treatment denoted: therapeutic diphenylcyclopropenone sensitization with weekly scalp DPC. Extraction yielded total RNA from whole blood (unfractionated). One entry per CDR3 protein results from TCRdb running MiXCR on the RACE reads. The data contain roughly 38,000 distinct CDR3 sequences, about 4.2% of them singletons. Source: whole blood, taken in connection with sensitization to the hapten diphenylcyclopropenone (DPC). This receptor was identified in a man aged 50 to 60 with alopecia areata. Some clones in this sample may be carry-over from other donors' samples.

The CDR3 region is CASSTGLGTGDNYGYTF. Here the CDR3 DNA reads TGTGCCAGCAGCACAGGGCTGGGTACAGGGGACAACTATGGCTACACCTTC. V and J are TRBV7-2 and TRBJ1-2; 7 nucleotides align to TRBD1. This CDR3 region has 17 residues. The J segment lost 2 bases and the V segment lost 5 bases, leaving 14 bases of the junction unmatched. Per the germline V gene, CDR1 is SGHTA and CDR2 is FQGNSA.